The present entry profiles one T cell receptor (beta chain) with its context. Germline V CDR1 and CDR2: SQVTM, ANQGSEA. There are 10 residues in the CDR3. The germline V and J ends were trimmed by 7 bases and 6 bases, with 9 bases remaining between them. The entry originates in a study of blood T cell repertoires in COVID-19. Method: immunoSEQ multiplex PCR; TCRdb's copy keeps in-frame clones and lacks some. The profile shows about 220,000 clones, approximately 83% of them singletons. The clonotype originates from a woman aged 55-70 years with acute or convalescent COVID-19. This sequence joins TRBV29-1 and TRBJ1-1; D is unresolved. Material for sequencing was peripheral blood. DNA for the CDR3: TGCAGCGCCGCGACTGCTGAAGCTTTCTTT. Translation: CSAATAEAFF.